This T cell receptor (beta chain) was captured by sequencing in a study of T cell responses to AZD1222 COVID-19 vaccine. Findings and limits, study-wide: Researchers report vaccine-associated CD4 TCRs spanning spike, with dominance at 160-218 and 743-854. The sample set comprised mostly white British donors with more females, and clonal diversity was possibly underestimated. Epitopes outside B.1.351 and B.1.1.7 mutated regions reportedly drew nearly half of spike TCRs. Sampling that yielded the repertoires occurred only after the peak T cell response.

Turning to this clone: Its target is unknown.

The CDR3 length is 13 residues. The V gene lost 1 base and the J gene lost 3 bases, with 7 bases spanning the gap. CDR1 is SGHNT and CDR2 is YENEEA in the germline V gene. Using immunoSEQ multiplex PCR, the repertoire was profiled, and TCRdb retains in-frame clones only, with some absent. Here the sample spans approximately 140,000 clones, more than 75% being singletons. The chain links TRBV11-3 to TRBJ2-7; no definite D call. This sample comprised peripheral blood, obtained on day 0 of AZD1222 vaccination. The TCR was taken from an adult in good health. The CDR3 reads CASSLGTNYEQYF. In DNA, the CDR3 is TGTGCCAGCAGCTTAGGAACCAACTACGAGCAGTACTTC.